This T cell receptor beta chain was recorded in a study of T cell responses to AZD1222 COVID-19 vaccine (dated by TCRdb to the early 2020s). For the wider study: AZD1222 recipients given second doses at about 4 weeks or at about 12 weeks were pooled, since spike-specific TCR depth and breadth were not found to differ between the two schedules. Trial participants were enrolled into age subgroups of 18-55, 56-69 and 70-plus years, which contained approximately 150, 30 and 60 TCR-sequenced participants, respectively. TCR sequencing covered more than 230 trial participants: about 210 given two doses of AZD1222 and approximately 25 given two doses of MenACWY control vaccine. Beyond this particular receptor, the publication reports: Participants were mostly white British, with more females than males. The authors suggested clonal diversity may have been underestimated. The vaccine-associated CD4 TCRs covered the entire spike protein, and the dominant responses fell in regions 160-218 and 743-854. After two AZD1222 doses, both the breadth and the depth of spike-specific TCRs were significantly higher than at day 0 and than in MenACWY recipients. Because no samples from the day 14 peak response were available, repertoires could be characterized only after the peak T cell response. Conclusions about previously exposed vaccinees are limited because only 5 or 6 AZD1222 recipients were SARS-CoV-2 seropositive at baseline. Epitopes outside the regions mutated in the B.1.351 and B.1.1.7 variants were reportedly recognized by nearly half of the unique spike-specific TCRs. The 56-69-year group was small, and its depth increase did not reach significance, likely because of low power.

The CDR3 regions of human TCRbeta chains were subjected to immunosequencing. The paper's data handling went like this. TCRs in the repertoires were matched against a reference library of SARS-CoV-2-specific TCRs that had been generated with the MIRA antigen-specificity platform. Breadth meant the fraction of unique TCRs that were SARS-CoV-2-associated, whereas depth meant the fraction of total T cells that were SARS-CoV-2-associated. Each spike-specific TCR was assigned to its reactive spike region and to a CD4 or CD8 class using the MIRA data. Log10-transformed breadth and depth values were compared by one-way ANOVA with Sidak's multiple comparisons tests. TCRdb mirrors the immuneACCESS table, restricted to in-frame sequences. Some clones are absent from its copies; in checked studies, under half trace to an unresolved V gene, and the reason for the others is unknown. Clonal size and the V and J genes are those of that table, whereas D and trimming came from the DNA. This sample is represented by some 97,000 clones; approximately 88% of them were singletons. The top ten constitute roughly 17% of the sample.

Of note for this clone: The antigen it binds to is not known. Per-nucleotide qualities are absent, and no much larger clonotype sits a single base away.

Taken from cysteine to phenylalanine, the CDR3 has 13 residues. The retained sequence is limited to the CDR3, 39 bases, with the frame set at the first base. V sheds 6 bases and J sheds 12 bases, leaving 18 bases between their ends. Per the germline V gene (reference sequence), MNHEY is the CDR1 and SMNVEV is the CDR2. This specimen's time point label, interpreted: baseline before first vaccination. Vaccinee samples were obtained from the UK trials COV001 and COV002, which included a single-blind randomized controlled phase 2/3 trial of AZD1222 (ChAdOx1 nCoV-19) in healthy adults. For TCRbeta chain sequencing, PBMC samples from trial participants were taken at day 0 and at day 28 after the second dose.

The sample in question was peripheral blood, obtained on day 0 of AZD1222 vaccination. This TCR was sampled from an adult in good health. Recombination connected TRBV27 to TRBJ2-4, with the D gene tentatively TRBD1 or TRBD2, based on 5 matching bases in each. The CDR3 corresponds to CASRSVAGRDQYF. The sequenced DNA is TGTGCCAGCAGGTCGGTCGCAGGGAGAGATCAGTACTTC.